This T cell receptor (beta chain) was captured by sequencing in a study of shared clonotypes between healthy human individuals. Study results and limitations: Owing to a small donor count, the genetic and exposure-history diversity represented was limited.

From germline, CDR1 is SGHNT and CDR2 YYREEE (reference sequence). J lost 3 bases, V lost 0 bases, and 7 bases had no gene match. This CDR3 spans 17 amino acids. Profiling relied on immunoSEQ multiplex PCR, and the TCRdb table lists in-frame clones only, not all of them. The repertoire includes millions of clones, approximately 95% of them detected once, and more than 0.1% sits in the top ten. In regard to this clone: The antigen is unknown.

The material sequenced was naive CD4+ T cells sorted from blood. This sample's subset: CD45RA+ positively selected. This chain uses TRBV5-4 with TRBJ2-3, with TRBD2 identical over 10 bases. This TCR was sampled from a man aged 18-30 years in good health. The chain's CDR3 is CASSLAGASGRTDTQYF. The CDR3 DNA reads TGTGCCAGCAGCTTGGCCGGGGCTAGCGGGAGAACAGATACGCAGTATTTT.